The 12 T cell receptor beta chains reported below all come from one sample, sequenced in a study of OX40 agonist ivuxolimab in advanced cancers. Clones were read by immunoSEQ multiplex PCR, and TCRdb kept only the in-frame ones, dropping some. This table holds about 38,000 clones, over 65% found once. Sequenced here: CD4+ or CD8+ T cells sorted from blood, sampled in a trial of the OX40 agonist ivuxolimab. The source is an adult with an advanced solid tumor such as melanoma, head and neck, liver or kidney cancer.

The chain uses TRBV7-9 and TRBJ2-3, with TRBD2 matching 11 bases. The CDR3 has 16 amino acids. With V trimmed by 0 bases and J by 5 bases, 4 bases remained unmatched. The V gene's germline CDR1 is SEHNR and CDR2 FQNEAQ (reference sequence). CDR3 coding DNA: TGTGCCAGCAGCTTAGCACTAGCGGGAGCGGGAGATACGCAGTATTTT. Translation: CASSLALAGAGDTQYF.

This clone has a handful of counts. The chain joins TRBV4-3 to TRBJ1-1, with 9 bases lining up with TRBD1. The trim removed 1 base at V and 10 bases at J, leaving 13 bases unmatched. The CDR3 has 16 residues. Germline CDR1 is LGHNA and CDR2 is YSLEER. In DNA form, the CDR3 reads TGCGCCAGCAGCCAAGCTAAAGACGGGACAGGGCGTCGAGCTTTCTTT. It specifies CASSQAKDGTGRRAFF.

The chain employs TRBV2 and TRBJ1-1, with D maybe TRBD1 (6 bases). V gave up 11 bases and J gave up 4 bases, with 14 bases separating them. There are 12 residues in the CDR3. Per the germline V gene, CDR1 is SNHLY and CDR2 is FYNNEI. The chain's CDR3 is CAFSYRVTEAFF. DNA of the CDR3: TGTGCCTTTTCCTACAGGGTCACTGAAGCTTTCTTT.

This rearrangement joins TRBV6-1 to TRBJ1-2, with D possibly being TRBD1 (6 bases). CDR1 MNHNS and CDR2 SASEGT come from the germline V gene. Trimming pared 11 bases from V and 7 bases from J, leaving 23 bases between. CDR3 size: 14 residues. Written as DNA, the CDR3 is TGTGCCGGACGGGTCGGGGGCGCAGGATCTGGCTACACCTTC. Translating it yields CAGRVGGAGSGYTF.

The V gene is TRBV28, the J gene TRBJ2-3, with 10 positions matching TRBD2. There are 16 residues in the CDR3. Trimming at V came to 6 bases and at J to 3 bases, leaving 9 bases not matched to a gene. Germline V lookup: CDR1 MDHEN, CDR2 SYDVKM. The CDR3 DNA reads TGTGCCAGCAGGAGATCTAGCGGGAGTGGAACAGATACGCAGTATTTT. Translated: CASRRSSGSGTDTQYF.

This sequence joins TRBV28 and TRBJ1-1; no definite D call. From germline, CDR1 is MDHEN and CDR2 SYDVKM. The CDR3 has 12 amino acids. Trimming took 2 bases from V and 7 from J, leaving 8 bases between them. The CDR3 DNA reads as TGTGCCAGCAGTTTACCTCTCGTTGAAGCTTTCTTT. Its translation is CASSLPLVEAFF.

V gene TRBV10-3 combines with J gene TRBJ2-3; 10 bases align to TRBD2. V shed 10 bases and J 0 bases; nucleotides not matched to a gene: 7. Looked up from germline, CDR1 is ENHRY and CDR2 is SYGVKD. The CDR3 is made up of 15 amino acids. The CDR3 DNA follows: TGTGCCACCCGATGGACTAGCGGTAGCACAGATACGCAGTATTTT. It is translated as CATRWTSGSTDTQYF.

The chain links TRBV7-2 to TRBJ2-7; D remains unclear. Germline V gene sequence: CDR1 SGHTA, CDR2 FQGNSA. This CDR3 region has 14 residues. Trimming stripped 4 bases from V and 2 bases from J, with 12 bases between. CDR3: CASSYTTGPYEQYF. Written as DNA, the CDR3 is TGTGCCAGCAGCTATACGACCGGTCCCTACGAGCAGTACTTC.

The chain employs TRBV5-1 and TRBJ2-1, with TRBD2 identical over 10 bases. This CDR3 region has 16 residues. J gave up 3 bases and V 4 bases, and 7 bases lay outside the gene matches. Germline CDR1 SGHRS, CDR2 YFSETQ. CDR3 in DNA: TGCGCCAGCAGCCGAGAGGGACTAGCGAACTACAATGAGCAGTTCTTC. It specifies CASSREGLANYNEQFF.

V gene TRBV7-9 combines with J gene TRBJ2-7; D might be TRBD1 or TRBD2, each matching 5 bases. The CDR3 is made up of 17 amino acids. Germline V lookup: CDR1 SEHNR, CDR2 FQNEAQ (reference sequence). With 0 bases removed from V and 5 bases from J, the gap between germline ends came to 20 bases. The CDR3 nucleotides read TGTGCCAGCAGCTTAGCCCGTGGGGGTCACTGGGGGAACGAGCAGTACTTC. Protein sequence: CASSLARGGHWGNEQYF.

V and J are TRBV7-8 and TRBJ1-2; 7 positions agree with TRBD1. The CDR3 is 13 amino acids. Losses at the gene ends were 6 bases for V and 8 bases for J; bases not matched to a gene: 9. Germline lookup yields CDR1 SGHVS and CDR2 FQNEAQ. For the CDR3, the DNA is TGTGCCAGCAGACTCATGACAGGGTTAGGCTACACCTTC. Translated, it gives CASRLMTGLGYTF.

CDR3: CSARTSAEQYF. The CDR3 bases are TGCAGTGCCCGGACTTCCGCCGAGCAGTACTTC. V usage is TRBV20-1 and J usage is TRBJ2-7; possible D gene TRBD2, 5 bases. Germline V gives CDR1 DFQATT, CDR2 SNEGSKA (reference sequence). V lost 6 bases and J 6 bases, leaving 12 bases between the germline ends. This CDR3 is built from 11 residues.